Listed below are T cell receptor beta chains from one sample, sequenced in a study of blood T cell repertoires in COVID-19. The repertoire was sequenced with immunoSEQ multiplex PCR; TCRdb's copy has only in-frame clones and lacks some. Counted here are about 190,000 clones, 89% occurring once; the ten biggest clones make up 5.5% to 7.5%. Sequencing was done on a sample of peripheral blood. The receptor set was obtained from a middle-aged man with acute or convalescent COVID-19. Each CDR3 is given with its conserved first and last residue. Fields, in order: J gene, V gene, clone size, CDR3 length, CDR3 protein. Size is omitted from some rows. Given values are once, few, many or a class for expanded clones.

>TRBJ2-1|TRBV7-8|.|13
CASSLDSDNEQFF
>TRBJ1-6|TRBV10-3|few|14
CAISDGQGGSPLHF
>TRBJ2-3|TRBV7-3|once|15
CASSQAGGQTDTQYF
>TRBJ1-2|TRBV6-5|.|10
CASKGLAYTF
>TRBJ1-1|TRBV27|.|18
CASRRLTGALTMNTEAFF
>TRBJ2-3|TRBV9|.|16
CASSGLSGGATDTQYF
>TRBJ1-1|TRBV15|.|15
CATSADRAMNTEAFF
>TRBJ2-1|TRBV2|.|11
CASSEGKQQFF
>TRBJ2-2|TRBV11-2|.|17
CASSLRAGSVGTGELFF
>TRBJ2-7|TRBV7-9|.|18
CASSLGRGASEGSYEQYF
>TRBJ1-2|TRBV3-1/TRBV3-2|.|17
CASSPTEGARSISSYTF
>TRBJ2-7|TRBV7-9|.|13
CASSLVQDDEQYF
>TRBJ2-1|TRBV28|.|13
CASSVTGTNEQFF
>TRBJ1-5|TRBV7-8|once|16
CASSLRDRMFDQPQHF
>TRBJ2-1|TRBV27|.|15
CASTDGGGTYNEQFF
>TRBJ2-5|TRBV29-1|.|12
CSVVSRGETQYF
>TRBJ1-3|TRBV6-4|.|15
CASRKDTPAGNTIYF
>TRBJ2-2|TRBV7-8|.|12
CASSPNTGELFF
>TRBJ1-6|TRBV3-1/TRBV3-2|.|14
CASSQDHGNSPLHF
>TRBJ1-4|TRBV9|.|16
CASSTRTGATNEKLFF
>TRBJ1-2|TRBV28|.|16
CASSLGQGAVGGGYTF
>TRBJ1-1|TRBV30|.|15
CAWSSRDRLTAEAFF
>TRBJ2-2|TRBV19|.|15
CASSIWRTNTGELFF